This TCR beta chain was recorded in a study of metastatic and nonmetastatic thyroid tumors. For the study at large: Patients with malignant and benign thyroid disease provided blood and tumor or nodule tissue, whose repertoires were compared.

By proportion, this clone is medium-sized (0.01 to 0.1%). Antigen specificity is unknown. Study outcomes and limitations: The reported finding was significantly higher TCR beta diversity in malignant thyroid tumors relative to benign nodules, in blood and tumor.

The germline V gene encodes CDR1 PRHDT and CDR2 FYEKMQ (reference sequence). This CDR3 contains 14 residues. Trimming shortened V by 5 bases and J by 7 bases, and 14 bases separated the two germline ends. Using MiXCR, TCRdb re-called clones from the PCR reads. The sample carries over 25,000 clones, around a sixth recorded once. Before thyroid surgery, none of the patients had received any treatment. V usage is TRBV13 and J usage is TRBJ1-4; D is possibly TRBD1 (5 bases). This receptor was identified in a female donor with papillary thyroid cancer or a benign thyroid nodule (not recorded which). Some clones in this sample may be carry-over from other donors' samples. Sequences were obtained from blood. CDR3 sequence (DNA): TGTGCCAGCAGCCTTCAGGGAGGGGCTGAAAAACTGTTTTTT. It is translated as CASSLQGGAEKLFF.